A selection of T cell receptor beta chains follows, all from one sample in a study of blood T cell repertoires in COVID-19. Sequencing was performed with immunoSEQ multiplex PCR; in TCRdb, only in-frame clones are kept and a portion is missing. The sample lists roughly 240,000 clones; 65% to 90% were seen once. Material for sequencing was PBMCs or T cells enriched from blood (not recorded which). All receptors come from a woman in her 50s with acute COVID-19. The CDR3 runs from the conserved cysteine through the conserved F or W. A D gene is named only where the DNA matches it firmly. Clone size appears in some rows only: once, few, many, or a class for an expanded clone.

abundance,d_gene,j_gene,v_gene,CDR3nt,CDR3aa
.,.,TRBJ2-2,TRBV2,TGTGCCAGCAGTGAATCTAGGGGTTTGGCCGGGGAGCTGTTTTTT,CASSESRGLAGELFF
.,TRBD1,TRBJ1-2,TRBV6-2/TRBV6-3,TGTGCCAGCAGTCCGCGGGACAGATACTATGGCTACACCTTC,CASSPRDRYYGYTF
.,TRBD1,TRBJ1-1,TRBV2,TGTGCCAGCAGCAAACTTTGGACAGGGGGGACTGAAGCTTTCTTT,CASSKLWTGGTEAFF
.,TRBD1,TRBJ2-3,TRBV6-2/TRBV6-3,TGTGCCAGCAGCCCCGGGACAGCTAGCACAGATACGCAGTATTTT,CASSPGTASTDTQYF
.,TRBD1,TRBJ2-1,TRBV7-9,TGTGCCAGCAGCCCGGGACAGGTCTACAATGAGCAGTTCTTC,CASSPGQVYNEQFF
.,TRBD1,TRBJ2-7,TRBV7-9,TGTGCCAGCAGCCCTCGAGGACAGGGGTACGAGCAGTACTTC,CASSPRGQGYEQYF
.,TRBD1,TRBJ1-2,TRBV5-1,TGCGCCAGCAGCTTGGAACAGGGGGCGCAGGTCTACACCTTC,CASSLEQGAQVYTF
.,.,TRBJ1-1,TRBV6-5,TGTGCCAGCAGTACGTGGGGGCATAAGAACACTGAAGCTTTCTTT,CASSTWGHKNTEAFF
once,TRBD1,TRBJ2-5,TRBV19,TGTGCCAGTAGTCCCACAGGGGGCCGGGAGACCCAGTACTTC,CASSPTGGRETQYF
.,TRBD2,TRBJ2-1,TRBV3-1/TRBV3-2,TGTGCCAGCAGCCAAGACAGCGGGGGGGACTACAATGAGCAGTTCTTC,CASSQDSGGDYNEQFF